This T cell receptor beta chain was documented in a study of OX40 agonist ivuxolimab in advanced cancers. In terms of the full investigation: The costimulatory receptor OX40 (CD134) was targeted by ivuxolimab, a fully human IgG2 agonistic monoclonal antibody. Peripheral TCRbeta sequencing was intended to test whether TCR sequence diversity was altered and clonal T-cell expansion was caused by ivuxolimab. Prior anti-PD-1, anti-PD-L1 or anti-CTLA-4 therapy was permitted, and 30% to 45% of dose-escalation patients had received checkpoint inhibitors. Partial responses were achieved by three dose-escalation patients, of whom one had hepatocellular carcinoma and two had cutaneous melanoma. Among the approximately 54 dose-escalation patients, approximately 20 had hepatocellular carcinoma, 15 or so melanoma, 9 renal cell carcinoma and 9 head and neck cancer. Intravenous ivuxolimab was administered to patients every 2 weeks at six dose levels: 0.01, 0.1, 0.3, 1.5, 3 and 10 mg/kg. In the dose-escalation cohort, more than 75% of patients were male, and the mean age was about 55 years, with a range of about 23 to 85. The paper reports the monotherapy dose-escalation portion (N ≈ 50 patients) of the phase I ivuxolimab trial. Study-wide conclusions, independent of this receptor: Low levels of normalized T-cell clonal expansion were also shown by some nonresponding patients. Antigen specificity was not determined for the clonally expanded peripheral T cells. On average, CD8+ T cells showed more expanded clones than CD4+ T cells after ivuxolimab. At doses from 0.1 to 3.0 mg/kg, clonal expansion was seen in both CD4+ and CD8+ blood T cells between baseline and week 6. In the 0.1-3.0 mg/kg groups, partial responders had among the lowest normalized peripheral clonal expansion, particularly in CD8+ T cells.

Patients with a history of autoimmune disease or receiving systemic immunosuppression were excluded from the trial. Peripheral blood for TCR sequencing was drawn from every dose cohort at baseline, at cycle 4 day 1 and at cycle 7 day 1. Samples were obtained from an open-label, multicenter, first-in-human phase I dose-escalation trial of ivuxolimab. Adults with locally advanced or metastatic melanoma, renal cell, hepatocellular, or head and neck squamous cell carcinoma were enrolled in the trial. CD4+ and CD8+ T cells were sorted separately from peripheral blood before TCR sequencing. Via the germline V gene, CDR1 is MDHEN and CDR2 SYDVKM. Measured from the cysteine to the phenylalanine, the CDR3 is 14 residues long. Just the 42-base CDR3 DNA is kept, in frame starting at base 1. Deletion took 1 base off V and 2 bases off J, with a span of 8 bases between the germline ends. Genomic DNA was isolated from the sorted cells so that the TCRbeta CDR3 region could be sequenced. The immunoSEQ Assay was used for sequencing of TCRbeta CDR3 regions. TCRdb retrieved this table from immuneACCESS and kept in-frame rearrangements only. Not all clones are present; in checked studies, unresolved V genes account for under half, and no reason is known for the remainder. This sample has 60,000 to 65,000 clones in its table, and roughly nine tenths of those were observed once. The ten top clones hold 5.2% of the sample.

Concerning this clone itself: Its specific antigen is unknown. It has no much larger one-base neighbor in the sample; base qualities were not kept.

The chain uses TRBV28 and TRBJ2-5, with the D gene call left open. The sequences come from CD4+ or CD8+ T cells sorted from blood, collected in a trial of the OX40 agonist ivuxolimab. This sequence was found in an adult with an advanced solid tumor such as melanoma, head and neck, liver or kidney cancer. The nucleotide sequence reads as follows: TGTGCCAGCAGTTTATTCCGGGCGCAAGAGACCCAGTACTTC. It translates as CASSLFRAQETQYF.